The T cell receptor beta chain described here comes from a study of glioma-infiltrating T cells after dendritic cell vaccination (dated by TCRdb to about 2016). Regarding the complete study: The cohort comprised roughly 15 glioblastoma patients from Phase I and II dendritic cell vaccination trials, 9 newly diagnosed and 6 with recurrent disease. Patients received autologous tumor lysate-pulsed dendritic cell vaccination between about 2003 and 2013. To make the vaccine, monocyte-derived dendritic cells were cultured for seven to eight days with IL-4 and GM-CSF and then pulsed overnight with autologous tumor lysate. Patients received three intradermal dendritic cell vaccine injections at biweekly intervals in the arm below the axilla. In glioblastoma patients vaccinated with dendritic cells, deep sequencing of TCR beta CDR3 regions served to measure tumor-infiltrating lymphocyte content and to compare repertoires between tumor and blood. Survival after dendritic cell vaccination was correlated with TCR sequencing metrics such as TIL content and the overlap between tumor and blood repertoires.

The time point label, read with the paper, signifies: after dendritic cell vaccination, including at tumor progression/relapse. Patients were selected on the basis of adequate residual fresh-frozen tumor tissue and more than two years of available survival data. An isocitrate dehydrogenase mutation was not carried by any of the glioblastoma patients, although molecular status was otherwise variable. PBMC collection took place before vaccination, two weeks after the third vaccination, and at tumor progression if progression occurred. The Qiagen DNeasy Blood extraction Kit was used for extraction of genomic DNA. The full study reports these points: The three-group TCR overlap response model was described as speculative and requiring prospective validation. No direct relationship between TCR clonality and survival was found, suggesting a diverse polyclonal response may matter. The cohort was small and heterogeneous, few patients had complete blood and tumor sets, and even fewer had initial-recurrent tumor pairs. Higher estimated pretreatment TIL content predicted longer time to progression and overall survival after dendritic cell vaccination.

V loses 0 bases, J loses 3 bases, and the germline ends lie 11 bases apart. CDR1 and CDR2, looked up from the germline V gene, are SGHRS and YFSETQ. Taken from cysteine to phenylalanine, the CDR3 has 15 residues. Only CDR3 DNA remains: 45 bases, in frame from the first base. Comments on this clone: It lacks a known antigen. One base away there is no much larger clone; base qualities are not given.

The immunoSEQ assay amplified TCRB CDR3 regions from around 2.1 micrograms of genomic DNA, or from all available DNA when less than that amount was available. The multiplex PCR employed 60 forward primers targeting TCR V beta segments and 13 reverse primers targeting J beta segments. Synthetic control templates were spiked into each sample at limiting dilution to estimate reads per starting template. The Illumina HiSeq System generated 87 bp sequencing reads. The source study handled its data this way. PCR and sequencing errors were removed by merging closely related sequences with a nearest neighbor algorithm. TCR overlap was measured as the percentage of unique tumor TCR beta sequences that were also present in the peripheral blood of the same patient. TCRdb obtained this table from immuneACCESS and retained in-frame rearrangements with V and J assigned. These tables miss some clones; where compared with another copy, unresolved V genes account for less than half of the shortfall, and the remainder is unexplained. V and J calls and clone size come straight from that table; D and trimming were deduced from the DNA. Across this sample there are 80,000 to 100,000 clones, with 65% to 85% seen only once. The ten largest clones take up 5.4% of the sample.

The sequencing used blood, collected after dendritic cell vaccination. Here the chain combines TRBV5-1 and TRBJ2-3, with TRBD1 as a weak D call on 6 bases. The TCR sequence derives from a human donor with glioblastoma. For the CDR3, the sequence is CASSLDRVVTDTQYF. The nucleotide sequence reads TGCGCCAGCAGCTTGGACAGGGTCGTTACAGATACGCAGTATTTT.